The 27 T cell receptor beta chains given below trace back to one sample, sequenced in a study of Graves' ophthalmopathy and Graves' hyperthyroidism. Amplifying from RNA transcripts, the study obtained TCR beta CDR3 regions. HTBI-primed RT-PCR formed the first round, and a multiplex PCR formed the second. Each CDR3 protein is one row after TCRdb ran MiXCR on the multiplex PCR reads. Altogether roughly 400,000 distinct CDR3 sequences are present, 15% to 19% being singletons, with the ten largest covering approximately 7%. Input material: peripheral blood. Source of these receptors: a woman between 18 and 29 years old with stable Graves' hyperthyroidism.

In this sample, this clonotype turned up many times. The chain recombines TRBV24-1 with TRBJ1-2; TRBD1 aligns across 8 bases. J lost 12 bases, V lost 9 bases, and 17 bases had no gene match. The V gene's germline CDR1 is KGHDR and CDR2 SFDVKD. CDR3 size: 14 residues. CDR3 DNA sequence: TGTGCCACCCAATCTACCCCAGGGGGCACGGGCCACACCTTC. This gives the protein CATQSTPGGTGHTF.

This clonotype has ten or more counts. The rearrangement joins TRBV9 to TRBJ1-2; 9 bases match TRBD1. Per germline, CDR1 SGDLS and CDR2 YYNGEE. The V and J ends lost 0 bases and 4 bases, in that order; junction bases with no gene match: 7. The CDR3 totals 16 residues. The DNA of the CDR3 is TGTGCCAGCAGCGTAGACAAGGACAGGGGTTCCTATGGCTACACCTTC. Protein: CASSVDKDRGSYGYTF. The variable domain in full, with the rest retrieved from reference TRBV9 and TRBJ1-2, is DSGVTQTPKHLITATGQRVTLRCSPRSGDLSVYWYQQSLDQGLQFLIQYYNGEERAKGNILERFSAQQFPDLHSELNLSSLELGDSALYFCASSVDKDRGSYGYTFGSGTRLTVV.

This clonotype was seen ten or more times. The chain combines TRBV19 with TRBJ1-1; D is ambiguous. Germline-derived CDR1 and CDR2 are LNHDA and SQIVND (reference sequence). The CDR3 is made up of 13 amino acids. V was shortened by 2 bases and J by 6 bases, with 10 bases between the two germline ends. DNA for the CDR3: TGTGCCAGTAGTATATATTCGGTATCTGAAGCTTTCTTT. Its protein product is CASSIYSVSEAFF.

This clonotype was counted many times. The chain is built from TRBV19 and TRBJ2-7, with a possible D match to TRBD1 (6 bases). This CDR3 spans 15 amino acids. In germline, CDR1 is LNHDA, CDR2 SQIVND (reference sequence). The ends were cut back, 4 bases at V and 1 base at J, with 14 bases in the middle. The CDR3 loop is CASSTINRESYEQYF. The DNA for the CDR3 is TGTGCCAGTAGTACTATTAACAGGGAATCCTACGAGCAGTACTTC.

At least ten counts were recorded for this clonotype. The CDR3 DNA follows: TGTGCTAGCCAAGGCTCCTACGAGCAGTACTTC. Translated: CASQGSYEQYF. The chain uses TRBV7-7 and TRBJ2-7, with no clear D. Per germline, CDR1 SSHAT and CDR2 FNYEAQ (reference sequence). This CDR3 comprises 11 residues.

The gene calls are TRBV7-9 and TRBJ1-1; D unclear. CDR3 length equals 15 residues. V dropped 6 bases and J dropped 0 bases, with 14 bases sitting between them. From germline, CDR1 is SEHNR and CDR2 FQNEAQ (reference sequence). The CDR3: CASRRRDLMNTEAFF. DNA of the CDR3: TGTGCCAGCAGGAGACGAGACCTTATGAACACTGAAGCTTTCTTT.

This clonotype was counted many times. J is TRBJ2-7 and V is TRBV20-1, with TRBD1 matching over 12 bases. Germline CDR1 is DFQATT and CDR2 is SNEGSKA (reference sequence). Germline trimming cut 1 base from V and 2 bases from J; bases unmatched to any gene: 3. The CDR3 length is 15 residues. The CDR3 loop is CSARAGQGATYEQYF. The CDR3 DNA sequence: TGCAGTGCTAGAGCGGGACAGGGGGCAACCTACGAGCAGTACTTC.

Worth noting for this clonotype: A much larger clone lies one base from this, so it may be a read error. As DNA, the CDR3 is TGTGCCAGCAGCGGGGGGAGTAATTCACACCTCCACTTT. It encodes CASSGGSNSHLHF. The chain carries TRBV7-9 and TRBJ1-6, with D perhaps matching TRBD1 (5 bases). Germline assignment: CDR1 SEHNR and CDR2 FQNEAQ (reference sequence). CDR3 size: 13 residues.

This clonotype was counted many times. CDR3 in amino acids: CASSPSAGEAFF. Written as DNA, the CDR3 is TGTGCCAGCAGTCCGTCGGCAGGCGAAGCTTTCTTT. The genes are TRBV6-1 and TRBJ1-1; no reliable D call. Germline values: CDR1 MNHNS, CDR2 SASEGT. Trimming cost V 5 bases and J 8 bases, with 12 bases left between them. The CDR3 is 12 residues long.

This clonotype was observed at least ten times. V is TRBV20-1 and J is TRBJ1-1, with 8 nucleotides matching TRBD1. The V gene's germline CDR1 is DFQATT and CDR2 SNEGSKA (reference sequence). With 4 bases clipped from V and 0 bases from J, the junction kept 4 bases outside the gene matches. The length of the CDR3 is 14 residues. CDR3 DNA sequence: TGCAGTGCTAAAACAGGGGGTATGAACACTGAAGCTTTCTTT. Translated: CSAKTGGMNTEAFF.

The chain joins TRBV12-3 or TRBV12-4 to TRBJ1-6, with 8 bases that match TRBD1. This CDR3 spans 14 amino acids. The V and J ends lost 6 bases and 7 bases, in that order; junction bases with no gene match: 5. The CDR3 DNA reads TGTGCCAGCAGGACAGGGGTAAACAATTCACCCCTCCACTTT. Translating gives CASRTGVNNSPLHF.

This clonotype was recorded only once. An end of the junction differs from the germline gene, which may be a read error. The chain uses TRBV9 and TRBJ2-5, with unresolved D. This CDR3 has 15 amino acids. Germline values: CDR1 SGDLS, CDR2 YYNGEE. For the CDR3, the DNA is TGCGCCAGCAGCCAAGTCTTATCCGGAGAAGAGACCCAGTACTTC. Amino acid sequence: CASSQVLSGEETQYF.

This clonotype came up many times. This sequence joins TRBV12-3 or TRBV12-4 and TRBJ1-5; 11 nucleotides align to TRBD1. The CDR3 runs 16 residues. V lost 4 bases, J lost 7 bases, and 9 bases stayed unmatched. CDR3 region: CASSSGGQGVWQPQHF. The CDR3 DNA reads as TGTGCCAGCAGTTCTGGGGGACAGGGGGTTTGGCAGCCCCAGCATTTT.

This clonotype occurred many times. The chain couples TRBV6-2 or TRBV6-3 to TRBJ2-3; TRBD2 matches 8 bases. Germline-derived CDR1 and CDR2 are MNHEY and SVGEGT. The CDR3 totals 17 residues. The J segment lost 8 bases and the V segment lost 0 bases, leaving 13 bases of the junction unmatched. The CDR3 loop reads CASSYSPGLGVAGTQYF. The CDR3 region has the DNA TGTGCCAGCAGTTACTCGCCGGGACTAGGGGTTGCGGGTACGCAGTATTTT.

This clonotype was counted at least ten times. The rearrangement uses TRBV6-2 or TRBV6-3 and TRBJ1-5; D is ambiguous. The CDR3 sequence is 18 residues long. Germline V gene data show CDR1 as MNHEY and CDR2 as SVGEGT. The V gene lost 0 bases and the J gene lost 3 bases, with 18 bases spanning the gap. The CDR3 reads CASSYSESGGLTNQPQHF. The CDR3 DNA is TGTGCCAGCAGTTACTCAGAGTCGGGAGGCCTCACCAATCAGCCCCAGCATTTT.

This clonotype was picked up many times. J is TRBJ2-7 and V is TRBV13; tentatively, D is TRBD2 (6 bases). CDR1 is PRHDT and CDR2 is FYEKMQ in the germline V gene (reference sequence). The length of the CDR3 is 15 residues. The V gene lost 2 bases and the J gene lost 2 bases, with 13 bases spanning the gap. The CDR3 sequence is CASSLRGSVPYEQYF. The CDR3 coding sequence is TGTGCCAGCAGCTTACGGGGGTCGGTACCCTACGAGCAGTACTTC.

As concerns this clonotype: The conserved closing phenylalanine or tryptophan is absent in this CDR3, likely reflecting a read error. V and J are TRBV29-1 and TRBJ2-5; tentatively, D is TRBD1 (6 bases). This CDR3 region has 13 residues. Trimming removed 3 bases from V and 5 bases from J, with 13 bases in between. Per the germline V gene, CDR1 is SQVTM and CDR2 is ANQGSEA. Written as DNA, the CDR3 is TGCAGCGTTGAGAACAGGGTCGGGGAGACCCAGTACCTC. It codes for CSVENRVGETQYL.

The chain employs TRBV12-3 or TRBV12-4 and TRBJ2-5; D could derive from TRBD1 or TRBD2 (5 bases each). The V end was cut by 6 bases, the J end by 5 bases, with 13 bases between. CDR3 length equals 13 residues. CDR3 in amino acids: CASRGHGGETQYF. CDR3 in DNA: TGTGCCAGCAGGGGGCATGGGGGTGAGACCCAGTACTTC.

This clonotype was observed at least ten times. The rearrangement uses TRBV27 and TRBJ1-5, with D possibly matching TRBD1 (5 bases). V was shortened by 5 bases and J by 6 bases, with 14 bases between the two germline ends. Germline CDR1 MNHEY, CDR2 SMNVEV (reference sequence). The CDR3 extends over 14 amino acids. The CDR3: CASSVQGRSQPQHF. CDR3 bases: TGTGCCAGCAGTGTTCAGGGAAGGAGTCAGCCCCAGCATTTT.

The genes are TRBV5-1 and TRBJ2-7, with TRBD2 matching 7 bases. The CDR3 spans 15 residues. Germline loops: CDR1 SGHRS, CDR2 YFSETQ. The trim removed 5 bases at V and 1 base at J, leaving 9 bases unmatched. CDR3 loop: CASSTRVGGSYEQYF. DNA of the CDR3: TGCGCCAGCAGTACCAGGGTCGGGGGGTCCTACGAGCAGTACTTC.

This clonotype was counted ten times or more. V gene TRBV7-3 combines with J gene TRBJ1-1, with 7 bases matching TRBD1. V trimming: 8 bases; J trimming: 4 bases; junction bases outside the gene matches: 7. Per the germline V gene, CDR1 is SGHTA and CDR2 is FQGTGA. This CDR3 spans 13 amino acids. CDR3 protein: CASLTGYTTEAFF. The CDR3 DNA sequence: TGTGCCAGCCTGACAGGGTATACCACTGAAGCTTTCTTT.

The chain has TRBV6-4 and TRBJ2-2; no definite D call. The germline V gene has CDR1 MRHNA and CDR2 SNTAGT. There are 14 residues in the CDR3. V dropped 3 bases and J dropped 1 base, with 6 bases sitting between them. The CDR3 DNA reads as TGTGCCAGCAGTGAAGATGGGAACACCGGGGAGCTGTTTTTT. Protein sequence: CASSEDGNTGELFF.

Ten or more counts support this clonotype. V is TRBV7-2 and J is TRBJ2-7; D uncertain. The V end lost 2 bases, the J end lost 5 bases, and 16 bases lay between the germline ends. Germline CDR1 is SGHTA and CDR2 is FQGNSA. The CDR3 contains 15 residues. For the CDR3, the DNA is TGTGCCAGCAGCTTATCAAGAGGTCCCGGGCACGAGCAGTACTTC. It specifies CASSLSRGPGHEQYF.

The chain links TRBV20-1 to TRBJ1-1, with D possibly TRBD1 on 5 matching bases. The germline gives CDR1 DFQATT, CDR2 SNEGSKA (reference sequence). The CDR3 loop spans 14 amino acids. The V end was cut by 4 bases, the J end by 4 bases, with 16 bases between. Here the CDR3 DNA reads TGCAGTGCTACGGGGCGGCCCCAGGCCACTGAAGCTTTCTTT. This sequence encodes CSATGRPQATEAFF.

This clonotype was recorded at least ten times. This chain joins TRBV7-9 and TRBJ1-1, with 7 bases aligning to TRBD1. V was pared by 4 bases and J by 5 bases, with 4 bases of the junction left unmatched. CDR1 is SEHNR, CDR2 FQNEAQ, per germline (reference sequence). The CDR3 spans 13 residues. CDR3 DNA sequence: TGTGCCAGCAGCTCCGGACAGGCGACTGAAGCTTTCTTT. Encoded protein: CASSSGQATEAFF.

V usage is TRBV2 and J usage is TRBJ1-2, with no clear D. V was cut by 8 bases and J by 4 bases, with 17 bases left in between. The germline CDR1 and CDR2 sequences are SNHLY and FYNNEI. The CDR3 is 14 residues long. The CDR3 DNA sequence: TGTGCCAGCTCTCGTGGGCCGACAACCTATGGCTACACCTTC. Translated: CASSRGPTTYGYTF.

This clonotype was picked up many times. V gene TRBV9 combines with J gene TRBJ1-6, with TRBD1 as a possible D gene (6 bases). V lost 0 bases to trimming and J lost 10 bases, with 11 bases between them. Per germline, CDR1 SGDLS and CDR2 YYNGEE. The CDR3 has 14 amino acids. In nucleotides, the CDR3 is TGTGCCAGCAGCGTAGGAGGGGGAGACTCACCCCTCCACTTT. As protein: CASSVGGGDSPLHF.